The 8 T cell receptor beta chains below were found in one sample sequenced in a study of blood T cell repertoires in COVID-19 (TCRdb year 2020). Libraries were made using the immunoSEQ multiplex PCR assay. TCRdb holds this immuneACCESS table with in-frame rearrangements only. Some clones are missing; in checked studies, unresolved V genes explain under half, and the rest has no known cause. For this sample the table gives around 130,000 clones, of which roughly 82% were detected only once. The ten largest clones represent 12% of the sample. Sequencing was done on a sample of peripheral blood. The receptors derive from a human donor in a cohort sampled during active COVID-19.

This CDR3 reads CASSSRPERGELFF. The CDR3 nucleotides are TGTGCCAGCAGCTCCCGACCGGAGAGAGGGGAGCTGTTTTTT. V usage is TRBV5-8 and J usage is TRBJ2-2, with D unresolved. This CDR3 is built from 14 residues. CDR1 SGHTS and CDR2 YDEGEE come from the germline V gene. V was cut by 3 bases and J by 8 bases, with 14 bases left in between.

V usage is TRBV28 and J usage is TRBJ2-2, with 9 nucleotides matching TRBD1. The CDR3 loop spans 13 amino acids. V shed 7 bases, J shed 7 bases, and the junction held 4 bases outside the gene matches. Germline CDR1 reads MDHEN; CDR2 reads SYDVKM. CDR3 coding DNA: TGTGCCAGCAACACAGGGGGCCACGGGGAGCTGTTTTTT. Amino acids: CASNTGGHGELFF.

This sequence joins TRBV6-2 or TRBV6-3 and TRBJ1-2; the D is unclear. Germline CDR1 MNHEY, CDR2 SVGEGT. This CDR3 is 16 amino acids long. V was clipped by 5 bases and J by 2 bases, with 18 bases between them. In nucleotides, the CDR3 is TGTGCCAGCAGTATGCCAGGAACAGCTTCCAACTATGGCTACACCTTC. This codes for CASSMPGTASNYGYTF.

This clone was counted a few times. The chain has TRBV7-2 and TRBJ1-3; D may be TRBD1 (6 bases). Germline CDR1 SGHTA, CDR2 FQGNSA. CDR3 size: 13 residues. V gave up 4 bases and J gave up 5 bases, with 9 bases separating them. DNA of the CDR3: TGTGCCAGCAGCTATGACAGGAGAAACACCATATATTTT. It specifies CASSYDRRNTIYF.

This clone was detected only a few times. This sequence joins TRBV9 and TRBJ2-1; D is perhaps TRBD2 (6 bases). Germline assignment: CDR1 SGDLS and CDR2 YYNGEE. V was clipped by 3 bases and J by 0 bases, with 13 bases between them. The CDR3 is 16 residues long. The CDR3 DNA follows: TGTGCCAGCAGCGCGGGACTCCTCATCTCCTACAATGAGCAGTTCTTC. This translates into CASSAGLLISYNEQFF.

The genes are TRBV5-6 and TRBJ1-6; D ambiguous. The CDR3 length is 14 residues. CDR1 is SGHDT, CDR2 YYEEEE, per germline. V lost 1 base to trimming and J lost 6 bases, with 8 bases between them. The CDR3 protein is CASSLQRFNSPLHF. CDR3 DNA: TGTGCCAGCAGCTTGCAACGGTTTAATTCACCCCTCCACTTT.

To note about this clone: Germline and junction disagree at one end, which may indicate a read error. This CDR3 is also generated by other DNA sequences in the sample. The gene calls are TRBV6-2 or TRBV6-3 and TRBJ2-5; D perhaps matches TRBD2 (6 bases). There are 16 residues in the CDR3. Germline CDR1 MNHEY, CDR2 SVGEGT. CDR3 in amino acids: CASSYSIMRGQETQYF. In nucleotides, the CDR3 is TGTGCCAGCAGTTACTCGATTATGCGGGGCCAAGAGACCCAATACTTC.

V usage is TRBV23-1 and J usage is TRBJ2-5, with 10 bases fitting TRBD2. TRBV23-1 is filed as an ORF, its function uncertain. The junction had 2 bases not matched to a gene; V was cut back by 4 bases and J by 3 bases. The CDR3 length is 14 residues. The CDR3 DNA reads TGCGCCAGCAGTCGTCTAGCGGGGGAAGAGACCCAGTACTTC. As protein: CASSRLAGEETQYF.